The 8 T cell receptor beta chains reported below all come from one sample, sequenced in a study of cytomegalovirus exposure and HLA in healthy donors. PCR used 60 Vbeta primers and 13 Jbeta primers. Data came from immunoSEQ multiplex PCR; TCRdb stores just in-frame clones and leaves some out. The sample shows 120,000 to 150,000 clones, around 80% of them seen only once. Sequenced: PBMCs. Every receptor here comes from a man aged 25 to 40 in good health and CMV-seropositive.

V is TRBV2 and J is TRBJ1-1, with 11 bases lining up with TRBD1. Losses at the gene ends were 6 bases for V and 6 bases for J; bases not matched to a gene: 3. The CDR3 totals 13 residues. Germline-derived CDR1 and CDR2 are SNHLY and FYNNEI. The CDR3 bases are TGTGCCAGCAGGAGGGACAGGGGGGCTGAAGCTTTCTTT. It codes for CASRRDRGAEAFF.

The chain couples TRBV4-3 to TRBJ1-1; D gene uncertain. The V end lost 1 base, the J end lost 9 bases, and 15 bases lay between the germline ends. Germline V gives CDR1 LGHNA, CDR2 YSLEER. The CDR3 extends over 14 amino acids. The CDR3 region is CASSQAFTGFQAFF. The CDR3 nucleotides are TGCGCCAGCAGCCAAGCTTTCACCGGGTTTCAAGCTTTCTTT.

This chain connects TRBV29-1 to TRBJ2-7, with 12 positions matching TRBD2. CDR1 SQVTM and CDR2 ANQGSEA come from the germline V gene. Trimming cost V 6 bases and J 0 bases; bases outside gene matches: 0. This CDR3 is 13 amino acids long. The CDR3 region is CSVTSGSSYEQYF. CDR3 sequence (DNA): TGCAGCGTGACTAGCGGGAGCTCCTACGAGCAGTACTTC.

The V call is TRBV7-7, the J call TRBJ2-2; D is uncertain. The V end lost 3 bases, the J end lost 2 bases, and 7 bases lay between the germline ends. The germline V gene encodes CDR1 SSHAT and CDR2 FNYEAQ (reference sequence). The CDR3 consists of 14 residues. CDR3 sequence (DNA): TGTGCCAGCAGCTTTAACGGTAACACCGGGGAGCTGTTTTTT. Translation: CASSFNGNTGELFF.

The rearrangement joins TRBV9 to TRBJ2-2; weak D call: TRBD1 (5 bases). The CDR3 contains 14 residues. The germline gives CDR1 SGDLS, CDR2 YYNGEE. V dropped 0 bases and J dropped 7 bases, with 10 bases sitting between them. In DNA form, the CDR3 reads TGTGCCAGCAGCGTAGGCCAGGGAAACGGGGAGCTGTTTTTT. This sequence encodes CASSVGQGNGELFF.

The rearrangement uses TRBV4-1 and TRBJ2-2, with 8 bases aligning to TRBD2. This CDR3 spans 17 amino acids. Looked up from germline, CDR1 is MGHRA and CDR2 is YSYEKL. V trimming: 1 base; J trimming: 3 bases; junction bases outside the gene matches: 7. CDR3: CASSQVPGGADTGELFF. CDR3 DNA sequence: TGCGCCAGCAGCCAAGTGCCGGGGGGGGCCGACACCGGGGAGCTGTTTTTT.

The rearrangement uses TRBV5-5 and TRBJ2-2; 9 bases line up with TRBD1. The CDR3 is 16 amino acids. With V trimmed by 3 bases and J by 6 bases, 9 bases remained unmatched. Germline values: CDR1 SGHKS, CDR2 YYEKEE (reference sequence). CDR3 bases: TGTGCCAGCAGCTACCAGGACAGGGGAAAATCCGGGGAGCTGTTTTTT. It codes for CASSYQDRGKSGELFF.

The chain recombines TRBV19 with TRBJ2-7, with D possibly TRBD1 on 5 matching bases. V gave up 5 bases and J gave up 1 base, with 12 bases separating them. Per germline, CDR1 LNHDA and CDR2 SQIVND (reference sequence). The CDR3 totals 14 residues. The CDR3 nucleotides are TGTGCCAGTAGTCTTAGGGGTGGGTCCTACGAGCAGTACTTC. Encoded protein: CASSLRGGSYEQYF.